The text below deals with one T cell receptor beta chain. Its antigen is unknown. The sample is drawn from a study of T-cell memory formation after mild COVID-19. From the 5' RACE reads, TCRdb called clonotypes with MiXCR, one entry per CDR3 protein. This table has about 210,000 distinct CDR3 sequences, over 9.5% appearing once. General study results and limits: Nothing showed for sure that second-wave clones peaking on day 37 were SARS-CoV-2 specific.

V lost 6 bases to trimming and J lost 3 bases, with 9 bases between them. CDR3 length: 13 amino acids. Germline V gene lookup returns CDR1 SNHLY and CDR2 FYNNEI. The specimen sequenced was PBMCs or a T cell subset sorted from them (not recorded which). The TCR was taken from a man between 18 and 35 years old who had mild COVID-19 (a few samples of this study predate the infection). Cell type and time point are not known. This sequence joins TRBV2 and TRBJ1-3; D unclear. The CDR3 sequence: CASREFNGNTIYF. The DNA for the CDR3 is TGTGCCAGCAGAGAATTTAATGGAAACACCATATATTTT.